This TCR beta chain was recovered during a study of OX40 agonist ivuxolimab in advanced cancers. Findings of the study overall: Expanded peripheral T-cell antigen specificity went undetermined. Among the least clonally expanded were partial responders at 0.1-3.0 mg/kg.

Using immunoSEQ multiplex PCR, the repertoire was profiled, and TCRdb retains in-frame clones only, with some absent. The profile shows about 94,000 clones, around nine tenths of them singletons. Points on this clone: Its target is not known.

Specimen: CD4+ or CD8+ T cells sorted from blood, collected in a trial of the OX40 agonist ivuxolimab. The TCR originated in an adult with an advanced solid tumor such as melanoma, head and neck, liver or kidney cancer.

The CDR3 region is CASSKQGTEAFF. Written as DNA, the CDR3 is TGTGCCAGCAGCAAACAGGGGACTGAAGCTTTCTTT. This rearrangement joins TRBV6-1 to TRBJ1-1; 7 bases agree with TRBD1. This CDR3 is 12 amino acids long. CDR1 and CDR2 (germline): MNHNS, SASEGT. V gave up 6 bases and J gave up 5 bases; unmatched junction bases: 3.